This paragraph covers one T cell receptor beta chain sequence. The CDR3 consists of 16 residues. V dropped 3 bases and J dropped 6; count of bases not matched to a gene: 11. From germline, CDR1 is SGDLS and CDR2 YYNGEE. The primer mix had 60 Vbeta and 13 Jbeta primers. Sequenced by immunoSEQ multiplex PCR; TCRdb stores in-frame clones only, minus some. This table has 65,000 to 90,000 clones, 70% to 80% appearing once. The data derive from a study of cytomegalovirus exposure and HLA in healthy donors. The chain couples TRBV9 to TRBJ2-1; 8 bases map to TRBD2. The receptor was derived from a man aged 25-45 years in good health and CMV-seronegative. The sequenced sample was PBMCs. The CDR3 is CASSASGQGVSNEQFF. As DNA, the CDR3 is TGTGCCAGCAGCGCTAGCGGGCAAGGGGTTTCCAATGAGCAGTTCTTC.